The 10 T cell receptor beta chains below were found in one sample sequenced in a study of T-cell reconstitution after alpha-beta-depleted transplantation in children. During its preparation, the TCRbeta library received unique molecular identifiers. Each CDR3 protein gets one entry after TCRdb re-called the PCR reads with MiXCR. The data show 190,000 or so distinct CDR3 sequences, roughly 6.8% seen once. The sample consisted of PBMCs from the stem cell graft donor, taken from the stem cell graft. Source of these receptors: a human donor who donated a stem cell graft to a child with Wiskott-Aldrich syndrome.

This clonotype was counted many times. The chain joins TRBV7-2 to TRBJ2-7; 7 bases fit TRBD1. Germline V lookup: CDR1 SGHTA, CDR2 FQGNSA. The junction had 12 bases not matched to a gene; V was cut back by 4 bases and J by 3 bases. This CDR3 region has 16 residues. CDR3 sequence reads: CASSSLTGRVSYEQYF. DNA for the CDR3: TGTGCCAGCAGCTCCTTGACAGGGCGAGTGAGCTACGAGCAGTACTTC.

Ten or more counts support this clonotype. The gene calls are TRBV7-8 and TRBJ2-1; 8 nucleotides line up with TRBD1. CDR3 length equals 16 residues. Per germline, CDR1 SGHVS and CDR2 FQNEAQ. V was pared by 5 bases and J by 2 bases, with 8 bases of the junction left unmatched. CDR3 nucleotide sequence: TGTGCCAGCAGCGAAACTCAGGGGGCCGCCTACAATGAGCAGTTCTTC. Protein: CASSETQGAAYNEQFF.

This clonotype was seen more than once but under ten times. This sequence joins TRBV25-1 and TRBJ2-1; D is ambiguous. V gave up 2 bases and J gave up 8 bases, with 13 bases separating them. The V gene's germline CDR1 is MGHDK and CDR2 SYGVNS. The CDR3 loop spans 14 amino acids. The CDR3 protein is CASSEGRPWDEQFF. The CDR3 region has the DNA TGTGCCAGCAGTGAAGGGCGTCCCTGGGATGAGCAGTTCTTC.

This clonotype was detected ten times or more. V usage is TRBV6-5 and J usage is TRBJ2-1; TRBD1 agrees at 9 bases. With 9 bases clipped from V and 8 bases from J, the junction kept 8 bases outside the gene matches. This CDR3 has 13 residues. The V gene's germline CDR1 is MNHEY and CDR2 SVGAGI. The CDR3, as DNA: TGTGCCAGAGCAAAGGGACAGGGCTATGAGCAGTTCTTC. It encodes CARAKGQGYEQFF.

This clonotype was recorded at least ten times. The chain has TRBV5-5 and TRBJ2-3; a weak D match, TRBD1 (6 bases). There are 17 residues in the CDR3. Germline lookup yields CDR1 SGHKS and CDR2 YYEKEE (reference sequence). Between the trimmed V and J ends, which lost 4 bases and 1 base, there was a span of 19 bases. Written as DNA, the CDR3 is TGTGCCAGCAGCCTGGGCACAGGGCGTCCTCGCACAGATACGCAGTATTTT. This codes for CASSLGTGRPRTDTQYF.

This clonotype has at least ten counts. Compared with germline, one end of the junction differs, possibly owing to a read error. This sequence joins TRBV6-6 and TRBJ1-1; 8 nucleotides match TRBD1. The CDR3 sequence is 17 residues long. Germline V CDR1 and CDR2: MNHNY, SVGAGI (reference sequence). The CDR3 reads CASSHSDQGARFTEAFF. CDR3 DNA sequence: TGTGCCAGCAGTCACTCAGACCAGGGGGCGAGGTTTACTGAAGCTTTCTTT.

The CDR3 region has the DNA TGCGCCAGCAGCTTGGATGGGCAGGGGGCGAGCGAGCAGTACTTC. This codes for CASSLDGQGASEQYF. The genes are TRBV5-1 and TRBJ2-7; 8 bases are a match to TRBD1. This CDR3 spans 15 amino acids. V dropped 0 bases and J dropped 6; count of bases not matched to a gene: 8. Germline V gene sequence: CDR1 SGHRS, CDR2 YFSETQ.

To note about this clonotype: Possible read error: a much larger clone is one base away. This chain joins TRBV20-1 and TRBJ2-3, with TRBD2 matching over 10 bases. Germline loops: CDR1 DFQATT, CDR2 SNEGSKA (reference sequence). The CDR3 is 15 residues long. The CDR3 loop reads CCANLLAGATDTQYF. CDR3 coding DNA: TGCTGTGCTAACCTCCTAGCGGGGGCGACAGATACGCAGTATTTT.

This clonotype was observed at least ten times. The rearrangement links TRBV12-3 or TRBV12-4 to TRBJ2-1; TRBD2 matches 8 bases. CDR3 length: 16 amino acids. The J segment lost 3 bases and the V segment lost 6 bases, leaving 10 bases of the junction unmatched. In nucleotides, the CDR3 is TGTGCCAGCAGGGAAAGAGGGACTAGGGACTACAATGAGCAGTTCTTC. Protein sequence: CASRERGTRDYNEQFF.

This clonotype occurred many times. This chain connects TRBV29-1 to TRBJ1-1; D gene ambiguous. The CDR3 totals 13 residues. The V and J ends lost 4 bases and 1 base respectively, with 10 bases between them. Germline values: CDR1 SQVTM, CDR2 ANQGSEA. In DNA form, the CDR3 reads TGCAGCGTTGGTCTGGGAGCGAACACTGAAGCTTTCTTT. Its protein product is CSVGLGANTEAFF.